This T cell receptor beta chain is drawn from a study of a mutant IDH1 vaccine in newly diagnosed glioma. Study-level information: Vaccinations were initiated 4-6 weeks following radiotherapy alone, or were given together with temozolomide cycles. Mean patient age was about 40 years; roughly 62% were male and about 40% female.

The V and J ends lost 3 bases and 1 base, in that order; junction bases with no gene match: 1. CDR1 and CDR2 (germline): SGHRS, YFSETQ. This CDR3 has 14 residues. Notes on this clone: Its target is unknown.

The time point is: week 5, during vaccination. Doses consisted of 300 ug of mutant IDH1 20-mer peptide each, paired with topical imiquimod. New WHO grade 3 or 4 astrocytomas that were IDH1-mutant and ATRX-lost occurred in the donors. The table came from immunoSEQ multiplex PCR; TCRdb's copy has only in-frame clones and leaves some out. The table records 50,000 or so clones, about 86% of them present only once. The origin of this receptor is a woman aged 50 to 60 with glioma. The chain couples TRBV5-1 to TRBJ1-1; the match to TRBD1 covers 9 bases. This specimen was PBMCs, taken from a glioma patient whose treatment included an IDH1 peptide vaccine. CDR3: CASSSGQGNTEAFF. For the CDR3, the DNA is TGCGCCAGCAGCTCGGGACAGGGGAACACTGAAGCTTTCTTT.